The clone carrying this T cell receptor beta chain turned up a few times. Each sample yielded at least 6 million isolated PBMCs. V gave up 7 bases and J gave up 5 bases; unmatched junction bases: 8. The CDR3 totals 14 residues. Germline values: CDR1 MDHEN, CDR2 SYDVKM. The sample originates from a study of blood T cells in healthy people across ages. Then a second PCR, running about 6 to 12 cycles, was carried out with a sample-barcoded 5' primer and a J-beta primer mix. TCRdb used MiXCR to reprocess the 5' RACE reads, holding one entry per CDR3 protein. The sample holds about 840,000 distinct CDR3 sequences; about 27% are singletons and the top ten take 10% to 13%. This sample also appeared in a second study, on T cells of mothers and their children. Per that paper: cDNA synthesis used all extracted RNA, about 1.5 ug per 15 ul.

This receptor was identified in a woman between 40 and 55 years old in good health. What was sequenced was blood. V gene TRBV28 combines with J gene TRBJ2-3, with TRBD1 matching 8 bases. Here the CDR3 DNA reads TGTGCCAGCAACCCACGACAGGGGAGAGATACGCAGTATTTT. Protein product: CASNPRQGRDTQYF. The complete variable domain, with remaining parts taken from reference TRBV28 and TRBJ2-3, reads DVKVTQSSRYLVKRTGEKVFLECVQDMDHENMFWYRQDPGLGLRLIYFSYDVKMKEKGDIPEGYSVSREKKERFSLILESASTNQTSMYLCASNPRQGRDTQYFGPGTRLTVL.